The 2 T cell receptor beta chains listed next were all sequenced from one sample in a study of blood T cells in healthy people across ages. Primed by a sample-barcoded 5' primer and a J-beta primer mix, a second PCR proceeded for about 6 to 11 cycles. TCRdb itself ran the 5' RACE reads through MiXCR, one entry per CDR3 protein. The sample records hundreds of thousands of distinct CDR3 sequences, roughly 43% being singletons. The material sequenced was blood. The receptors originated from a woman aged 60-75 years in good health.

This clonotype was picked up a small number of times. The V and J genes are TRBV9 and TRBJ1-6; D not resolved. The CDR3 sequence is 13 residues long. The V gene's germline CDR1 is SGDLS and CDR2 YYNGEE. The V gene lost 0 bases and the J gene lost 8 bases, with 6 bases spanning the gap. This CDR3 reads CASSVARDSPLHF. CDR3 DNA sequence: TGTGCCAGCAGCGTAGCTAGAGATTCACCCCTCCACTTT.

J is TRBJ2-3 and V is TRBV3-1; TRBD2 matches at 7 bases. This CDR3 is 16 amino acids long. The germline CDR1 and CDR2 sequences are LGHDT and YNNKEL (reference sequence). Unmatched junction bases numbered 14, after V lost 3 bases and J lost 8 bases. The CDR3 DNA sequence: TGTGCCAGCAGCCATTCACTGATACTCGGGGGGACTACGCAGTATTTT. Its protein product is CASSHSLILGGTTQYF.